Listed below are T cell receptor beta chains from one sample, sequenced in a study of shared clonotypes between healthy human individuals. Sequencing was performed with immunoSEQ multiplex PCR; in TCRdb, only in-frame clones are kept and a portion is missing. Of hundreds of thousands of clones listed, about 85% are singletons. The sequenced material came from PBMCs. The source of these receptors is a woman between 40 and 55 years old in good health. Some clones in this sample may be carry-over from other donors' samples. Each CDR3 is given with its conserved first and last residue. The order of the fields is D gene, J gene, clone size, V gene, CDR3 DNA, CDR3 protein. A D gene is named only where the DNA matches it firmly. Rows give clone size only sometimes, using once, few, many, or a class for an expanded clone.

NA | TRBJ2-7 | NA | TRBV2 | TGTGCCAGCAGTGAGTCGCCCTACGAGCAGTACTTC | CASSESPYEQYF
TRBD2 | TRBJ2-1 | NA | TRBV7-2 | TGTGCCAGCAGCTTAGTTCCTAGCGGGAGGAACAATGAGCAGTTCTTC | CASSLVPSGRNNEQFF
NA | TRBJ2-3 | NA | TRBV7-9 | TGTGCCAGCAGCCTGGGAGACACTAGCACAGATACGCAGTATTTT | CASSLGDTSTDTQYF
NA | TRBJ2-5 | NA | TRBV5-4 | TGTGCCAGCAGCCTAACCAAAGAGACCCAGTACTTC | CASSLTKETQYF
TRBD2 | TRBJ2-7 | NA | TRBV7-3 | TGTGCCAGCAGCTTATCGGGAGGGCCGGATGAGCAGTACTTC | CASSLSGGPDEQYF
NA | TRBJ2-5 | NA | TRBV19 | TGTGCCAGTAGTATATCTCTTTCCCAAGAGACCCAGTACTTC | CASSISLSQETQYF
NA | TRBJ2-2 | NA | TRBV19 | TGTGCCAGTAGTAAAATTAAGAACACCGGGGAGCTGTTTTTT | CASSKIKNTGELFF
NA | TRBJ2-5 | once | TRBV7-2 | TGTGCCAGCAGCGCCGGAACAACCAATTTTGGGACCCAGTACTTC | CASSAGTTNFGTQYF
TRBD2 | TRBJ2-7 | NA | TRBV27 | TGTGCCAGCAGCCACCCTAGACTAGCGATCCACGAGCAGTACTTC | CASSHPRLAIHEQYF
NA | TRBJ2-1 | once | TRBV7-2 | TGTGCCAGCAGCTTAGTTGGGGCGGGGAACTACAATGAGCAGTTCTTC | CASSLVGAGNYNEQFF
NA | TRBJ1-1 | few | TRBV2 | TGTGCCAGCAGTGAAGATTTTCTGAACACTGAAGCTTTCTTT | CASSEDFLNTEAFF
NA | TRBJ1-1 | NA | TRBV5-1 | TGCGCCAGCGGATTACAGGGATCACGCGCTGAAGCTTTCTTT | CASGLQGSRAEAFF
NA | TRBJ2-5 | NA | TRBV11-2 | TGTGCCAGCAGCTTAGTAGGTCTAGAACGGGGCGAGACCCAGTACTTC | CASSLVGLERGETQYF
TRBD1 | TRBJ1-5 | few | TRBV28 | TGTGCCAGCAGGACAGGGTATAGCAATCAGCCCCAGCATTTT | CASRTGYSNQPQHF
TRBD2 | TRBJ2-4 | NA | TRBV4-2 | TGTGCCAGCAGCCAACCTAGCGGGACGGACATTCAGTACTTC | CASSQPSGTDIQYF
TRBD2 | TRBJ2-5 | NA | TRBV29-1 | TGCAGCGTTGAACCCACTAGCGGGAGGTCCCAGTACTTC | CSVEPTSGRSQYF
TRBD1 | TRBJ1-4 | NA | TRBV4-2 | TGTGCCAGCAGCCTTACAGGGGGCTCTAATGAAAAGCTGTTTTTT | CASSLTGGSNEKLFF
TRBD1 | TRBJ2-5 | NA | TRBV10-3 | TGTGCCATCAGTGAGCATGTAACAGGGGGCGGGGAGACCCAGTACTTC | CAISEHVTGGGETQYF
TRBD2 | TRBJ2-1 | few | TRBV2 | TGTGCCAGCAGTCGGGTGGGGCTAGCGGGAAACAATGAGCAGTTCTTC | CASSRVGLAGNNEQFF
NA | TRBJ1-2 | NA | TRBV29-1 | TGCAGCGTTGATGCGGACTATGGCTACACCTTC | CSVDADYGYTF
NA | TRBJ1-3 | NA | TRBV5-6 | TGTGCCAGCAGCCTCGGACAGCTTTTCTCTGGAAACACCATATATTTT | CASSLGQLFSGNTIYF
NA | TRBJ1-1 | NA | TRBV10-3 | TGTGCCATCAGGCGGGACACTTCCACTGAAGCTTTCTTT | CAIRRDTSTEAFF
TRBD2 | TRBJ2-7 | NA | TRBV30 | TGTGCCTGGACCCATGGACTAGCGGGAGGACGCGAGCAGTACTTC | CAWTHGLAGGREQYF
NA | TRBJ2-6 | NA | TRBV9 | TGTGCCAGCAGCCTGAGAGGGGGATCTGGGGCCAACGTCCTGACTTTC | CASSLRGGSGANVLTF
NA | TRBJ2-5 | NA | TRBV21-1 | TGTGCCAGCAGCAAAGGGACTAGCGGGAGAGAGACCCAGTACTTC | CASSKGTSGRETQYF
NA | TRBJ1-1 | NA | TRBV25-1 | TGTGCCAGCACTGAACCCGGGGGTTACACTGAAGCTTTCTTT | CASTEPGGYTEAFF
NA | TRBJ1-4 | NA | TRBV23-1 | TGCGCCAGTCATAAATGGGGGGGCGAGGTAGTTGAAAAACTGTTTTTT | CASHKWGGEVVEKLFF
TRBD1 | TRBJ2-1 | NA | TRBV5-1 | TGCGCCAGCAGACTGGGACAGGGATCCTACAATGAGCAGTTCTTC | CASRLGQGSYNEQFF
NA | TRBJ1-1 | NA | TRBV4-1 | TGCGCCAGCAGCCAAGAATTTAGGGGATGGACTGAAGCTTTCTTT | CASSQEFRGWTEAFF
NA | TRBJ1-2 | NA | TRBV10-3 | TGTGCCATCAGTGAGGTAGGGGGTGACTATGGCTACACCTTC | CAISEVGGDYGYTF
TRBD2 | TRBJ2-2 | NA | TRBV5-4 | TGTGCCAGCAGCTTGGTAGCGGGATCGAACACCGGGGAGCTGTTTTTT | CASSLVAGSNTGELFF
NA | TRBJ2-1 | NA | TRBV14 | TGTGCCAGCAGCCAAGATAAATCTAGCTTCAATGAGCAGTTCTTC | CASSQDKSSFNEQFF
NA | TRBJ1-2 | NA | TRBV27 | TGTGCCAGCAGTTCCCCGGGGCAGCTCTATGGCTACACCTTC | CASSSPGQLYGYTF
TRBD1 | TRBJ2-5 | NA | TRBV28 | TGTGCCACCCAAATCCCCGGGACAGGGAAAGAGACCCAGTACTTC | CATQIPGTGKETQYF
NA | TRBJ2-5 | NA | TRBV5-4 | TGTGCCAGCAGCTTGCCCCAAGAGACCCAGTACTTC | CASSLPQETQYF
NA | TRBJ1-4 | NA | TRBV30 | TGTGCCTGGAGTGTATTTTCCGGGGGGTTGGCCGCAACTAATGAAAAACTGTTTTTT | CAWSVFSGGLAATNEKLFF
TRBD1 | TRBJ1-1 | NA | TRBV29-1 | TGCAGCGTCGAGGGACAGGGGTTGAGAACTGAAGCTTTCTTT | CSVEGQGLRTEAFF
TRBD1 | TRBJ1-2 | NA | TRBV4-2 | TGTGCCAGCAGCCAAGAAACAGGGGGCGCTGGAAACTATGGCTACACCTTC | CASSQETGGAGNYGYTF
TRBD1 | TRBJ2-1 | once | TRBV4-1 | TGCGCCAGCAGCCCAATATTGGACGAACAGGGGATGGGGCAGTTCTTC | CASSPILDEQGMGQFF
NA | TRBJ2-2 | NA | TRBV28 | TGTGCCAGCAGCACAGGGAGGACCGGGGAGCTGTTTTTT | CASSTGRTGELFF
NA | TRBJ1-1 | few | TRBV6-6 | TGTGCCAGCAGTTTTCATCGCACTGAAGCTTTCTTT | CASSFHRTEAFF
NA | TRBJ2-2 | NA | TRBV5-1 | TGCGCCAGCAGCTTCCGCTCTTCCCTGGGAACCACCGGGGAGCTGTTTTTT | CASSFRSSLGTTGELFF
NA | TRBJ2-7 | NA | TRBV15 | TGTGCCACCAGCAGACCGGCCCAGGGTAGGTACGAGCAGTACTTC | CATSRPAQGRYEQYF
NA | TRBJ2-7 | NA | TRBV14 | TGTGCCAGCAGCCAAGAAGCAGGCTCGGTCTACGAGCAGTACTTC | CASSQEAGSVYEQYF
NA | TRBJ2-1 | NA | TRBV10-1 | TGCGCCAGCGGTCAAGACTCCTACAATGAGCAGTTCTTC | CASGQDSYNEQFF
NA | TRBJ2-5 | many | TRBV23-1 | TGCGCCAGCAGTCAATCAGGGTACCAAGAGACCCAGTACTTC | CASSQSGYQETQYF
NA | TRBJ1-1 | once | TRBV19 | TGTGCCAGTAGACAGGGAGGGGTGAACACTGAAGCTTTCTTT | CASRQGGVNTEAFF
NA | TRBJ1-3 | many | TRBV30 | TGTGCCTGGCACATATTCTCTGGAAACACCATATATTTT | CAWHIFSGNTIYF
TRBD2 | TRBJ2-1 | NA | TRBV28 | TGTGCCAGCATCGGGGGGGGCCGAGGCAATGAGCAGTTCTTC | CASIGGGRGNEQFF
NA | TRBJ2-7 | NA | TRBV6-6 | TGTGCCAGCAAGGACAGCGACTCCTACGAGCAGTACTTC | CASKDSDSYEQYF
NA | TRBJ2-7 | NA | TRBV2 | TGTGCCAGCAGGAGGGAGGTCGGCGAGCAGTACTTC | CASRREVGEQYF